The 15 T cell receptor beta chains below were found in one sample sequenced in a study of T cells in Graves' hyperthyroidism and ophthalmopathy. RNA transcripts served as the template for amplifying TCR beta CDR3 regions. A first-round RT-PCR of the TCR CDR3 used the HTBI primer set. TCRdb re-analysed the multiplex PCR reads in MiXCR, keeping a single row per CDR3 protein. The repertoire has 200,000 to 250,000 distinct CDR3 sequences, approximately 16% of them found once; the top ten carry 35% to 50%. Sequencing was done on a sample of blood. The receptor source for this set is a man aged 35 to 55 with Graves' hyperthyroidism.

This clonotype was counted many times. The V call is TRBV6-2 or TRBV6-3, the J call TRBJ2-5; 7 bases align to TRBD1. J was trimmed by 0 bases and V by 3 bases; bases with no gene match: 7. Per germline, CDR1 MNHEY and CDR2 SVGEGT. There are 16 residues in the CDR3. CDR3 sequence (DNA): TGTGCCAGCAGTTATGACCGGGGACAGCACCAAGAGACCCAGTACTTC. Amino acid sequence: CASSYDRGQHQETQYF.

This chain links TRBV19 with TRBJ2-6; D call uncertain. CDR3 length equals 15 residues. The germline V gene has CDR1 LNHDA and CDR2 SQIVND (reference sequence). V was trimmed by 4 bases and J by 0 bases, leaving 7 bases between them. The CDR3 coding sequence is TGTGCCAGTAGTAGCGCCAGCTCTGGGGCCAACGTCCTGACTTTC. This encodes CASSSASSGANVLTF.

In its sample, this clonotype was seen many times. The chain has TRBV7-2 and TRBJ1-4; the match to TRBD1 covers 8 bases. Germline V gene data show CDR1 as SGHTA and CDR2 as FQGNSA. CDR3 length: 15 amino acids. Unmatched junction bases numbered 10, after V lost 5 bases and J lost 8 bases. The CDR3 DNA is TGTGCCAGCAGCCCGACCGGGACAGGCGGGGAAAAACTGTTTTTT. It codes for CASSPTGTGGEKLFF.

This clonotype was picked up a small number of times. Given a much more abundant clone one base away, this may be a read error. V gene TRBV20-1 combines with J gene TRBJ1-3, with D perhaps TRBD1 (5 bases). Germline CDR1 reads DFQATT; CDR2 reads SNEGSKA (reference sequence). Trimming pared 6 bases from V and 2 bases from J, leaving 20 bases between. The CDR3 length is 16 residues. The CDR3 region is CSAYRQTTSPGNTIYF. In DNA form, the CDR3 reads TGCAGTGCGTACAGACAGACTACGAGCCCTGGAAACACCATATATTTT.

The sample holds many counts of this clonotype. The V call is TRBV4-2, the J call TRBJ2-7; D is undetermined. The CDR3 length is 14 residues. V shed 4 bases and J shed 1 base, with 11 bases lying between them. Germline assignment: CDR1 LGHNA and CDR2 YNFKEQ. Here the CDR3 reads CASSPDVLSYEQYF. The CDR3 DNA reads TGTGCCAGCAGCCCGGACGTCCTTTCCTACGAGCAGTACTTC.

With regard to this clonotype: Just one base apart from a much larger clone, this may be a read error. The chain uses TRBV5-6 and TRBJ2-1; TRBD1 is a possible D gene (6 bases). Germline loops: CDR1 SGHDT, CDR2 YYEEEE. The CDR3 is 16 amino acids. CDR3 in DNA: TGTGCCGGCAGCGGATCCACAGGGTCCCTCTACAATGAGCAGTTCTTC. Encoded protein: CAGSGSTGSLYNEQFF. Combining the CDR3 with reference TRBV5-6 and TRBJ2-1 gives the whole variable domain DAGVTQSPTHLIKTRGQQVTLRCSPKSGHDTVSWYQQALGQGPQFIFQYYEEEERQRGNFPDRFSGHQFPNYSSELNVNALLLGDSALYLCAGSGSTGSLYNEQFFGPGTRLTVL.

This clonotype was seen at least ten times. The CDR3 loop is CASREGGPGEQFF. The CDR3 coding sequence is TGTGCCAGCAGAGAGGGGGGGCCAGGTGAGCAGTTCTTC. The chain combines TRBV28 with TRBJ2-1; D perhaps matches TRBD2 (7 bases). Germline lookup yields CDR1 MDHEN and CDR2 SYDVKM. V was clipped by 6 bases and J by 9 bases, with 15 bases between them. The CDR3 sequence is 13 residues long.

The chain carries TRBV7-2 and TRBJ2-1, with a tentative D call TRBD1 (6 bases). The CDR3 has 14 amino acids. V shed 2 bases and J shed 4 bases, with 9 bases lying between them. CDR1 is SGHTA, CDR2 FQGNSA, per germline. The CDR3 here is CASSLQGMYNEQFF. CDR3 bases: TGTGCCAGCAGCTTACAGGGGATGTACAATGAGCAGTTCTTC.

This clonotype ranks as large. This chain uses TRBV28 with TRBJ1-1, with TRBD1 identical over 7 bases. The CDR3 is 13 amino acids. Germline assignment: CDR1 MDHEN and CDR2 SYDVKM. J gave up 7 bases and V 7 bases, and 9 bases lay outside the gene matches. The DNA for the CDR3 is TGTGCCAGCATTTCACAGGGGAACGATGAAGCTTTCTTT. This encodes CASISQGNDEAFF. Drawing the rest from reference TRBV28 and TRBJ1-1, the complete variable domain is DVKVTQSSRYLVKRTGEKVFLECVQDMDHENMFWYRQDPGLGLRLIYFSYDVKMKEKGDIPEGYSVSREKKERFSLILESASTNQTSMYLCASISQGNDEAFFGQGTRLTVV.

This clonotype occurred a few times. The chain joins TRBV10-3 to TRBJ2-7; TRBD1 matches 8 bases. Per the germline V gene, CDR1 is ENHRY and CDR2 is SYGVKD. With 9 bases clipped from V and 3 bases from J, the junction kept 10 bases outside the gene matches. This CDR3 has 14 amino acids. The CDR3 DNA is TGTGCCATATCGCCGGGACAGGCGAACTACGAGCAGTACTTC. Translated: CAISPGQANYEQYF.

In this sample, this clonotype turned up many times. CDR3 sequence reads: CASSLTSGGGTDTQYF. The CDR3, as DNA: TGTGCCAGCAGTTTGACTAGCGGGGGGGGCACAGATACGCAGTATTTT. This rearrangement joins TRBV12-3 or TRBV12-4 to TRBJ2-3; 14 positions match TRBD2. The ends lost 3 bases at V and 1 base at J; junction bases unmatched: 0. The CDR3 loop spans 16 amino acids.

This clonotype was seen many times. CDR3 residues: CASSLGQTSGRYNEQFF. The DNA for the CDR3 is TGTGCCAGCAGCTTGGGCCAGACTAGCGGGCGATACAATGAGCAGTTCTTC. J is TRBJ2-1 and V is TRBV7-9; 10 bases map to TRBD2. This CDR3 contains 17 residues. Germline CDR1 SEHNR, CDR2 FQNEAQ (reference sequence). V dropped 3 bases and J dropped 4; count of bases not matched to a gene: 9.

The table lists this clonotype with many counts. V is TRBV28 and J is TRBJ2-1; 8 bases are a match to TRBD1. The J segment lost 6 bases and the V segment lost 1 base, leaving 17 bases of the junction unmatched. The germline CDR1 and CDR2 sequences are MDHEN and SYDVKM. This CDR3 contains 19 residues. The CDR3 DNA is TGTGCCAGCAGTTTATATCCACCCGGACAGGGAGTGGGACTCAATGAGCAGTTCTTC. Translating it yields CASSLYPPGQGVGLNEQFF.

The chain couples TRBV27 to TRBJ1-6; 9 positions match TRBD1. After removal of 4 bases from V and 7 bases from J, the junction contained 8 bases not matched to a gene. From germline, CDR1 is MNHEY and CDR2 SMNVEV (reference sequence). This CDR3 is built from 16 residues. Here the CDR3 reads CASSSTGGFRNSPLHF. In nucleotides, the CDR3 is TGTGCCAGCAGTTCGACAGGGGGGTTCAGGAATTCACCCCTCCACTTT.

This clonotype was seen more than once but under ten times. This sequence joins TRBV3-1 and TRBJ1-2; TRBD1 is a possible D gene (5 bases). CDR3 length equals 14 residues. Germline V gives CDR1 LGHDT, CDR2 YNNKEL (reference sequence). Trimming took off 4 bases at V and 6 bases at J, with 15 bases between the two ends. CDR3 nucleotides: TGTGCCAGCAGCCTCCGGGACGGATTCCATGGCTACACCTTC. This gives the protein CASSLRDGFHGYTF.